This T cell receptor (beta chain) came from a study of shared clonotypes between healthy human individuals. As for this clone: The antigen remains unidentified.

Germline assignment: CDR1 LNHDA and CDR2 SQIVND (reference sequence). The CDR3 length is 14 residues. V lost 4 bases and J lost 1, with 11 bases in between. Some clones are missing from TCRdb's copy, which holds only in-frame ones; the method was immunoSEQ multiplex PCR. The sample consists of millions of clones, approximately 92% of them appearing once. Findings and caveats of the study: Researchers found naive subsets generally carried larger estimated richness than memory subsets. Rarefaction showed sorted-subset sequencing was incomplete despite large depth.

This sequence joins TRBV19 and TRBJ2-7; no clear D gene. The specimen was naive CD4+ T cells sorted from blood. The subset here: CD45RA+ positively selected. The TCR sequence derives from a man aged 18 to 29 in good health. This CDR3 reads CASSTLYDSYEQYF. CDR3 in DNA: TGTGCCAGTAGTACCCTATACGATTCCTACGAGCAGTACTTC.